Shown below are 8 T cell receptor beta chains from a single sample sequenced in a study of cytomegalovirus exposure and HLA in healthy donors. The PCR contained 60 Vbeta and 13 Jbeta primers. The repertoire was sequenced with immunoSEQ multiplex PCR; TCRdb's copy has only in-frame clones and lacks some. This table holds 200,000 to 250,000 clones, 65% to 75% found once. The sequencing input was PBMCs. These receptors all come from a woman aged 25-40 years in good health and CMV-seronegative.

This clone was found once. The chain employs TRBV21-1 and TRBJ1-1. TRBV21-1 is a pseudogene locus. The CDR3 runs to 17 residues. CDR3 nucleotides: TGTGCCAGCAGCAAAGCGCTTTGTGGAGCCTTGAACACTGAAGCTTTCTTT. Translation gives CASSKALCGALNTEAFF.

The V and J genes are TRBV7-2 and TRBJ1-2; 9 nucleotides agree with TRBD1. Germline CDR1 SGHTA, CDR2 FQGNSA. V was pared by 4 bases and J by 7 bases, with 7 bases of the junction left unmatched. The CDR3 consists of 14 residues. The CDR3: CASSSIQGARGYTF. The CDR3 nucleotides are TGTGCCAGCAGCTCAATACAGGGGGCGCGTGGCTACACCTTC.

J is TRBJ1-4 and V is TRBV5-5; the D is unclear. Germline V gene sequence: CDR1 SGHKS, CDR2 YYEKEE (reference sequence). This CDR3 comprises 13 residues. Trimming removed 2 bases from V and 5 bases from J, with 7 bases in between. CDR3 protein: CASSFDLNEKLFF. The CDR3 region has the DNA TGTGCCAGCAGCTTTGATCTAAATGAAAAACTGTTTTTT.

The gene calls are TRBV6-5 and TRBJ1-1, with TRBD1 matching over 7 bases. Trimming removed 6 bases from V and 3 bases from J; junction bases left unmatched: 10. Per germline, CDR1 MNHEY and CDR2 SVGAGI. CDR3 length: 15 residues. The CDR3 loop is CASRETGIKDTEAFF. The CDR3 DNA reads TGTGCCAGCAGGGAGACAGGGATTAAGGACACTGAAGCTTTCTTT.

The rearrangement links TRBV7-3 to TRBJ1-1; D may be TRBD1 (5 bases). The germline V gene encodes CDR1 SGHTA and CDR2 FQGTGA. CDR3 size: 13 residues. Trimming removed 5 bases from V and 5 bases from J, with 12 bases in between. Here the CDR3 reads CASSLSTVTEAFF. CDR3 DNA: TGTGCCAGCAGCCTCTCGACAGTGACTGAAGCTTTCTTT.

The chain combines TRBV5-4 with TRBJ2-1; D possibly corresponds to TRBD2 (6 bases). Trimming shortened V by 0 bases and J by 6 bases, and 16 bases separated the two germline ends. This CDR3 has 16 amino acids. CDR1 is SGHNT and CDR2 is YYREEE in the germline V gene (reference sequence). The CDR3 protein is CASSLEAGTSFNEQFF. DNA of the CDR3: TGTGCCAGCAGCTTGGAGGCCGGTACTAGCTTCAATGAGCAGTTCTTC. Combining the CDR3 with reference TRBV5-4 and TRBJ2-1 gives the whole variable domain ETGVTQSPTHLIKTRGQQVTLRCSSQSGHNTVSWYQQALGQGPQFIFQYYREEENGRGNFPPRFSGLQFPNYSSELNVNALELDDSALYLCASSLEAGTSFNEQFFGPGTRLTVL.

V gene TRBV11-1 combines with J gene TRBJ1-1, with 10 bases matching TRBD1. Germline values: CDR1 SGHAT, CDR2 FQDESV (reference sequence). V shed 3 bases and J 6 bases; nucleotides not matched to a gene: 1. There are 13 residues in the CDR3. This chain's CDR3 is CASSLDRGSEAFF. The CDR3 region has the DNA TGTGCCAGCAGCTTGGACAGGGGGTCTGAAGCTTTCTTT.

A word on this clone: The junction shows a germline mismatch at one end, possibly a read error. The chain uses TRBV7-7 and TRBJ1-5; unclear D gene. The CDR3 covers 13 residues. CDR1 and CDR2 from the germline V gene are SSHAT and FNYEAQ (reference sequence). CDR3 loop: CASSLALSQPQHF. DNA for the CDR3: TGTGCTAGCAGCTTAGCGCTCAGTCAGCCCCAGCATTTT.